This TCR beta chain is drawn from a study of OX40 agonist ivuxolimab in advanced cancers. For the study in its entirety: Ivuxolimab was a fully human IgG2 agonistic monoclonal antibody targeting the costimulatory receptor OX40 (CD134). Peripheral TCRbeta sequencing was intended to test whether TCR sequence diversity was altered and clonal T-cell expansion was caused by ivuxolimab. The monotherapy dose-escalation portion (N ≈ 56 patients) of the phase I ivuxolimab trial is reported in the paper. Partial responses occurred in three dose-escalation patients, of whom one had hepatocellular carcinoma and two had cutaneous melanoma. A male proportion of around 80% and a mean age of 60 years, ranging from 23 to 79, were recorded for the dose-escalation cohort. Intravenous ivuxolimab was administered to patients every 2 weeks at six dose levels: 0.01, 0.1, 0.3, 1.5, 3 and 10 mg/kg. Of the approximately 50 dose-escalation patients, hepatocellular carcinoma was present in roughly 19, melanoma in roughly 15, renal cell carcinoma in 9 and head and neck cancer in 9. Prior anti-PD-1, anti-PD-L1 or anti-CTLA-4 therapy was permitted, and checkpoint inhibitors had been received by approximately 39% of dose-escalation patients. The paper as a whole reports these results and caveats: After ivuxolimab, CD8+ T cells had more expanded clones than CD4+ T cells on average. Partial responders in the 0.1-3.0 mg/kg groups had among the lowest normalized peripheral clonal expansion, especially among CD8+ T cells. Low levels of normalized T-cell clonal expansion were also seen in some patients who did not respond. At doses of 0.1 to 3.0 mg/kg, clonal expansion of both CD4+ and CD8+ T cells in blood was seen between baseline and week 6. The antigen specificity of the peripheral T cells that underwent clonal expansion was not determined.

Patients with a history of autoimmune disease or receiving systemic immunosuppression were excluded from the trial. Peripheral blood for TCR sequencing was drawn from every dose cohort at baseline, at cycle 4 day 1 and at cycle 7 day 1. The samples were taken from a phase I, first-in-human, multicenter, open-label dose-escalation trial of ivuxolimab. Adults with locally advanced or metastatic melanoma, renal cell carcinoma, hepatocellular carcinoma or head and neck squamous cell carcinoma were enrolled in the trial. Before TCR sequencing, CD4+ T cells and CD8+ T cells were sorted from peripheral blood as separate populations. Points on this clone: Its antigen has not been determined. The record has no base qualities; no much larger clone is one base away. Distinct nucleotide sequences in the sample also encode this CDR3.

Genomic DNA was isolated from the sorted cells so that the TCRbeta CDR3 region could be sequenced. TCRbeta CDR3 regions were sequenced using the immunoSEQ Assay. Held by TCRdb, this immuneACCESS table contains in-frame sequences only and omits some clones. Under half of the omission traces to an unresolved V gene where checked; the cause of the rest is unknown. This sample gives more than 80,000 clones in total; roughly 89% of them show up just once. 1.1% to 1.5% of the sample is taken by the ten largest. The germline V gene (reference sequence) supplies CDR1 MNHNY and CDR2 SVGAGI. The CDR3 numbers 13 residues from cysteine through phenylalanine. The CDR3 DNA has 39 bases and is translated from base 1. V and J lose 0 bases and 6 bases, and a span of 8 bases separates them.

The starting material was CD4+ or CD8+ T cells sorted from blood, obtained in a trial of the OX40 agonist ivuxolimab. The TCR originated in an adult with an advanced solid tumor such as melanoma, head and neck, liver or kidney cancer. The sequence links TRBV6-6 to TRBJ1-1; no D gene call is confident. The CDR3 in this case is CASSYSRGSEAFF. In nucleotides, the sequence is TGTGCCAGCAGTTACTCACGGGGATCTGAAGCTTTCTTT.